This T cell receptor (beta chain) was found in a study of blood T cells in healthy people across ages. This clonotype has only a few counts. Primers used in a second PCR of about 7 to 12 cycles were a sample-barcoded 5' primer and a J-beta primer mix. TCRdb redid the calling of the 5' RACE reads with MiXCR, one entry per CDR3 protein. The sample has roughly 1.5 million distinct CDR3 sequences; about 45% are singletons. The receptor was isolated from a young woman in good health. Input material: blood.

The CDR3 DNA is TGCAGTGCTGAGCCGGGACTAGCGGGAGATCTAGAGACCCAGTACTTC. Translating it yields CSAEPGLAGDLETQYF. The chain couples TRBV20-1 to TRBJ2-5; TRBD2 agrees at 14 bases. The CDR3 extends over 16 amino acids. The germline gives CDR1 DFQATT, CDR2 SNEGSKA (reference sequence). Germline trimming cut 5 bases from V and 4 bases from J; bases unmatched to any gene: 9.